These T cell receptor beta chains were read from a single sample in a study of shared T cell receptors in the human thymus. Libraries were prepared by immunoSEQ multiplex PCR; TCRdb keeps only in-frame clonotypes and omits some of them. The sample carries a few hundred thousand clones, roughly 94% recorded once. The sample consisted of thymocytes. Source of these receptors: a human donor. Each CDR3 is given with its conserved first and last residue. Each record gives: V gene, D gene, J gene, clone size, CDR3 DNA, CDR3 protein. A D gene is named only where the DNA matches it firmly. Some rows mark clone size as missing; the rest say once, few, many or name a class of expanded clone.

v_gene: TRBV7-2
d_gene: -
j_gene: TRBJ1-4
abundance: -
CDR3nt: TGTGCCAGCAGCTTAGTTATTGGATTTGCAACTAATGAAAAACTGTTTTTT
CDR3aa: CASSLVIGFATNEKLFF

v_gene: TRBV5-6
d_gene: TRBD1
j_gene: TRBJ2-1
abundance: -
CDR3nt: TGTGCCAGCAGCTTGAGGACAGGGTCCTACAATGAGCAGTTCTTC
CDR3aa: CASSLRTGSYNEQFF

v_gene: TRBV5-6
d_gene: TRBD1
j_gene: TRBJ1-1
abundance: -
CDR3nt: TGTGCCAGCAGCTTGGACAGGGGGACTGAAGCTTTCTTT
CDR3aa: CASSLDRGTEAFF

v_gene: TRBV11-2
d_gene: -
j_gene: TRBJ1-2
abundance: -
CDR3nt: TGTGCCAGCAGCTTAGGGGGGCGTGCGGTGGAAGGAGGCTACACCTTC
CDR3aa: CASSLGGRAVEGGYTF

v_gene: TRBV27
d_gene: TRBD2
j_gene: TRBJ2-7
abundance: -
CDR3nt: TGTGCCAGCAGCCCGGGACTAGCTGGTTACGAGCAGTACTTC
CDR3aa: CASSPGLAGYEQYF

v_gene: TRBV28
d_gene: TRBD1
j_gene: TRBJ1-5
abundance: -
CDR3nt: TGTGCCAGCAGTTTTTCCAATCGGGACAGGGCCGGACGCAATCAGCCCCAGCATTTT
CDR3aa: CASSFSNRDRAGRNQPQHF

v_gene: TRBV27
d_gene: TRBD2
j_gene: TRBJ2-4
abundance: -
CDR3nt: TGTGCCAGCAGAAAAAGGAGGGTGGCGGGAGGGCATTTAGCCAAAAACATTCAGTACTTC
CDR3aa: CASRKRRVAGGHLAKNIQYF

v_gene: TRBV6-5
d_gene: TRBD2
j_gene: TRBJ2-7
abundance: -
CDR3nt: TGTGCCAGCAGTTACCGGGGAGCTAGCGGGATACACGAGCAGTACTTC
CDR3aa: CASSYRGASGIHEQYF

v_gene: TRBV11-2
d_gene: -
j_gene: TRBJ1-2
abundance: once
CDR3nt: TGTGCCAGCAGCTTTCCGTGGCAGGACCGGGGAATGGGGGGCTACACCTTC
CDR3aa: CASSFPWQDRGMGGYTF

v_gene: TRBV5-1
d_gene: TRBD2
j_gene: TRBJ2-1
abundance: -
CDR3nt: TGCGCCAGCAGCTTTGGGGGGAGGGCCGATGGGCAGTTCTTC
CDR3aa: CASSFGGRADGQFF

v_gene: TRBV5-5
d_gene: -
j_gene: TRBJ2-3
abundance: -
CDR3nt: TGTGCCAGCAGCTCAGCAGGAACAGGAGCCCTCAGGGGTACGCAGTATTTT
CDR3aa: CASSSAGTGALRGTQYF

v_gene: TRBV10-1
d_gene: TRBD1
j_gene: TRBJ1-1
abundance: -
CDR3nt: TGCGCCAGCAGTGAGGGAGGGGGCGGAAGGAACACTGAAGCTTTCTTT
CDR3aa: CASSEGGGGRNTEAFF

v_gene: TRBV4-1
d_gene: TRBD2
j_gene: TRBJ2-1
abundance: -
CDR3nt: TGCGCCAGCAGCCCGGGACTAGCGGGAGATACGTACAATGAGCAGTTCTTC
CDR3aa: CASSPGLAGDTYNEQFF

v_gene: TRBV11-2
d_gene: TRBD1
j_gene: TRBJ2-1
abundance: -
CDR3nt: TGTGCCAGCAGCTTATGGGTAGGAGTCCAGGGGGCTTGGGATGAGCAGTTCTTC
CDR3aa: CASSLWVGVQGAWDEQFF

v_gene: TRBV7-9
d_gene: -
j_gene: TRBJ1-2
abundance: -
CDR3nt: TGTGCCAGCAGCTTTCTAGGGAACTGCGGCTACACCTTC
CDR3aa: CASSFLGNCGYTF

v_gene: TRBV7-2
d_gene: TRBD1
j_gene: TRBJ2-7
abundance: -
CDR3nt: TGTGCCAGCAGCTTAGCCGTAGGGACAGGGTCCAGCTCCTACGAGCAGTACTTC
CDR3aa: CASSLAVGTGSSSYEQYF

v_gene: TRBV4-3
d_gene: -
j_gene: TRBJ1-4
abundance: -
CDR3nt: TGCGCCAGCAGCCAGACCTCAGGGAGGGGTGAAAAACTGTTTTTT
CDR3aa: CASSQTSGRGEKLFF

v_gene: TRBV29-1
d_gene: -
j_gene: TRBJ1-2
abundance: few
CDR3nt: TGCAGCGTAATAGTCCGGGGAGGCTACACCTTC
CDR3aa: CSVIVRGGYTF

v_gene: TRBV5-6
d_gene: TRBD2
j_gene: TRBJ2-1
abundance: -
CDR3nt: TGTGCCAGCAGCCCTGGACTAGCGGGAGAGTTTGAGCAGTTCTTC
CDR3aa: CASSPGLAGEFEQFF

v_gene: TRBV5-1
d_gene: TRBD1
j_gene: TRBJ2-7
abundance: -
CDR3nt: TGCGCCAGCAGCTCTTTTCCGGACAGGGCAGCCTACGAGCAGTACTTC
CDR3aa: CASSSFPDRAAYEQYF

v_gene: TRBV28
d_gene: -
j_gene: TRBJ1-1
abundance: few
CDR3nt: TGTGCCAGCATGAACACTGAAGCTTTCTTT
CDR3aa: CASMNTEAFF

v_gene: TRBV11-3
d_gene: -
j_gene: TRBJ2-1
abundance: -
CDR3nt: TGTGCCAGCAGCTTAGAATCACAGACCCTTGTAAATGAGCAGTTCTTC
CDR3aa: CASSLESQTLVNEQFF

v_gene: TRBV6-5
d_gene: -
j_gene: TRBJ1-2
abundance: once
CDR3nt: TGTGCCAGCACTTCTAGGGACGGCACTAACTATGGCTACACCTTC
CDR3aa: CASTSRDGTNYGYTF

v_gene: TRBV30
d_gene: TRBD1
j_gene: TRBJ2-1
abundance: -
CDR3nt: TGTGCCTGGAGTGTTATTGACAGGGACAATGAGCAGTTCTTC
CDR3aa: CAWSVIDRDNEQFF

v_gene: TRBV5-6
d_gene: -
j_gene: TRBJ2-1
abundance: -
CDR3nt: TGTGCCAGCATCCCGAGTAGCTCCTACAATGAGCAGTTCTTC
CDR3aa: CASIPSSSYNEQFF

v_gene: TRBV7-8
d_gene: -
j_gene: TRBJ2-6
abundance: once
CDR3nt: TGTGCCAGCAGCTTACGCGGAGGCACCATCTCTGGGGCCAACGTCCTGACTTTC
CDR3aa: CASSLRGGTISGANVLTF

v_gene: TRBV10-2
d_gene: TRBD1
j_gene: TRBJ2-7
abundance: -
CDR3nt: TGCGCCAGCACAGACAGGGCAGAGCAGTACTTC
CDR3aa: CASTDRAEQYF

v_gene: TRBV9
d_gene: TRBD2
j_gene: TRBJ2-5
abundance: -
CDR3nt: TGTGCCAGCAGCGATACTAGCGGGAGGCGCCAAGAGACCCAGTACTTC
CDR3aa: CASSDTSGRRQETQYF

v_gene: TRBV19
d_gene: TRBD1
j_gene: TRBJ1-1
abundance: once
CDR3nt: TGTGCCAGTAGTTCCCGGACAGGGGTGTTGGGCACTGAAGCTTTCTTT
CDR3aa: CASSSRTGVLGTEAFF

v_gene: TRBV7-9
d_gene: -
j_gene: TRBJ1-1
abundance: once
CDR3nt: TGTGCCAGCAGCTTAGGCATTGACAGAATGAACACTGAAGCTTTCTTT
CDR3aa: CASSLGIDRMNTEAFF

v_gene: TRBV14
d_gene: TRBD1
j_gene: TRBJ1-2
abundance: -
CDR3nt: TGTGCCAGCAGCCAGGAAGACAGGGGGGATGGCTACACCTTC
CDR3aa: CASSQEDRGDGYTF

v_gene: TRBV30
d_gene: -
j_gene: TRBJ2-3
abundance: -
CDR3nt: TGTGCCTGGAGTCCATTCTCCCGCAGGGACTCAGATACGCAGTATTTT
CDR3aa: CAWSPFSRRDSDTQYF

v_gene: TRBV18
d_gene: -
j_gene: TRBJ2-3
abundance: -
CDR3nt: TGTGCCAGCTCCTCAACCGTAGAGGGGCAGGAGTATTTT
CDR3aa: CASSSTVEGQEYF

v_gene: TRBV7-6
d_gene: -
j_gene: TRBJ2-7
abundance: -
CDR3nt: TGTGCCAGCGCGGAAGACCCTCTCTACGAGCAGTACTTC
CDR3aa: CASAEDPLYEQYF

v_gene: TRBV10-3
d_gene: TRBD2
j_gene: TRBJ2-5
abundance: few
CDR3nt: TGTGCCATCAGTGAGACTAGCGGGATGTTGCAGGAGACCCAGTACTTC
CDR3aa: CAISETSGMLQETQYF

v_gene: TRBV5-1
d_gene: TRBD2
j_gene: TRBJ2-3
abundance: -
CDR3nt: TGCGCCAGCAGGTTGACTAGCGATACCACAGATACGCAGTATTTT
CDR3aa: CASRLTSDTTDTQYF

v_gene: TRBV27
d_gene: -
j_gene: TRBJ2-3
abundance: -
CDR3nt: TGTGCCAGCACCGGGTTGAAAGAGGCAGATACGCAGTATTTT
CDR3aa: CASTGLKEADTQYF

v_gene: TRBV11-2
d_gene: -
j_gene: TRBJ1-3
abundance: -
CDR3nt: TGTGCCAGCAGCTTAGATGAGGCAGGCGTAATCTCTGGAAACACCATATATTTT
CDR3aa: CASSLDEAGVISGNTIYF

v_gene: TRBV27
d_gene: TRBD1
j_gene: TRBJ2-7
abundance: -
CDR3nt: TGTGCCAGCAGTTTCTGGACAGGGCCCTACGAGCAGTACTTC
CDR3aa: CASSFWTGPYEQYF

v_gene: TRBV4-1
d_gene: TRBD2
j_gene: TRBJ2-3
abundance: -
CDR3nt: TGCGCCAGCAGCCAAGTCGGGAGGGAGTTCACAGATACGCAGTATTTT
CDR3aa: CASSQVGREFTDTQYF

v_gene: TRBV5-1
d_gene: TRBD2
j_gene: TRBJ2-7
abundance: -
CDR3nt: TGCGCCAGCAGCCCCTCGCCTCGGGAGGCCCTAACCTACGAGCAGTACTTC
CDR3aa: CASSPSPREALTYEQYF

v_gene: TRBV28
d_gene: -
j_gene: TRBJ2-3
abundance: once
CDR3nt: TGTGCCAGCAGGCAGATCCTCTTCCGCACAGATACGCAGTATTTT
CDR3aa: CASRQILFRTDTQYF

v_gene: TRBV6-4
d_gene: TRBD1
j_gene: TRBJ1-4
abundance: once
CDR3nt: TGTGCCCGTACAGACAGGGGGCGTGAAAAACTGTTTTTT
CDR3aa: CARTDRGREKLFF

v_gene: TRBV6-1
d_gene: -
j_gene: TRBJ2-1
abundance: -
CDR3nt: TGTGCCAGCAGTGAAGCTCGGGGAGTCTCCTACAATGAGCAGTTCTTC
CDR3aa: CASSEARGVSYNEQFF

v_gene: TRBV5-1
d_gene: -
j_gene: TRBJ2-1
abundance: -
CDR3nt: TGCGCCAGCAGCTTGGACCAGCCCTTTGATCCTTTAGGCAATGAGCAGTTCTTC
CDR3aa: CASSLDQPFDPLGNEQFF

v_gene: TRBV7-8
d_gene: -
j_gene: TRBJ1-2
abundance: -
CDR3nt: TGTGCCAGCAGCTTAGCGCTGGCGGAACACGGTGTCCCTAACTATGGCTACACCTTC
CDR3aa: CASSLALAEHGVPNYGYTF

v_gene: TRBV19
d_gene: -
j_gene: TRBJ1-1
abundance: once
CDR3nt: TGTGCCGCGTTGCAGCAGGGGAAAACTGAAGCTTTCTTT
CDR3aa: CAALQQGKTEAFF

v_gene: TRBV18
d_gene: TRBD2
j_gene: TRBJ2-1
abundance: -
CDR3nt: TGTGCCAGCTCACCTAGCGGGAGGTTCAATGAGCAGTTCTTC
CDR3aa: CASSPSGRFNEQFF

v_gene: TRBV11-2
d_gene: -
j_gene: TRBJ2-5
abundance: once
CDR3nt: TGTGCCAGCACACCTCGGGACCTAAAACGGGAGACCCAGTACTTC
CDR3aa: CASTPRDLKRETQYF

v_gene: TRBV5-6
d_gene: -
j_gene: TRBJ2-7
abundance: -
CDR3nt: TGTGCCAGCAGTTCCCTCTCCTACGAGCAGTACTTC
CDR3aa: CASSSLSYEQYF

v_gene: TRBV11-3
d_gene: -
j_gene: TRBJ2-5
abundance: -
CDR3nt: TGTGCCAGCAGCGGCGGGACGGAAGAGACCCAGTACTTC
CDR3aa: CASSGGTEETQYF

v_gene: TRBV4-1
d_gene: TRBD2
j_gene: TRBJ2-3
abundance: -
CDR3nt: TGCGCCAGCAGCCTCCCCCGGACTAGCTCTAGCACAGATACGCAGTATTTT
CDR3aa: CASSLPRTSSSTDTQYF

v_gene: TRBV10-3
d_gene: -
j_gene: TRBJ2-1
abundance: -
CDR3nt: TGTGCCATCAGTGAGTCGAGCAGAGGGCATGAGCAGTTCTTC
CDR3aa: CAISESSRGHEQFF